These T cell receptor beta chains were read from a single sample in a study of tumor-infiltrating lymphocytes in oesophageal squamous cell carcinoma. MiXCR was run by TCRdb on the PCR reads, yielding one entry per CDR3 protein. The profile covers roughly 14,000 distinct CDR3 sequences, with 46% appearing a single time and 40% to 50% taken by the ten largest. The material sequenced was blood. The receptor set was obtained from a male donor with esophageal squamous cell carcinoma. The CDR3 runs from the conserved cysteine through the conserved F or W. The order of the fields is clone size, D gene, J gene, V gene, CDR3 DNA, CDR3 protein. D genes are given only for firm matches. Only part of the rows carry a size: once, few, many, or a class if the clone is expanded.

abundance: many
d_gene: .
j_gene: TRBJ1-4
v_gene: TRBV7-9
CDR3nt: TGTGCCAGCAGCTTAAGTCGGTCTAATGAAAAACTGTTTTTT
CDR3aa: CASSLSRSNEKLFF

abundance: .
d_gene: TRBD1
j_gene: TRBJ1-2
v_gene: TRBV7-6
CDR3nt: TGTGCCAGCAGCTTAGGCCGGGACAGGGGCGACTATGGCTACACCTTC
CDR3aa: CASSLGRDRGDYGYTF

abundance: medium-sized
d_gene: TRBD2
j_gene: TRBJ2-1
v_gene: TRBV7-3
CDR3nt: TGTGCCAGCAGCTTAACAAGACTAGCGGGAGGTAGGAATGAGCAGTTCTTC
CDR3aa: CASSLTRLAGGRNEQFF

abundance: medium-sized
d_gene: .
j_gene: TRBJ2-1
v_gene: TRBV7-6
CDR3nt: TGTGCCAGCAGCTTCCGACTACAGGAGCAGTTCTTC
CDR3aa: CASSFRLQEQFF

abundance: .
d_gene: .
j_gene: TRBJ1-2
v_gene: TRBV4-3
CDR3nt: TGCGCCAGCAGCCAAGATCGAACAGGTCGGCCCTATGGCTACACCTTC
CDR3aa: CASSQDRTGRPYGYTF

abundance: .
d_gene: .
j_gene: TRBJ2-5
v_gene: TRBV19
CDR3nt: TGTGCCAGTAGTAGCCAGGGGGGGGAGACCCAGTACTTC
CDR3aa: CASSSQGGETQYF

abundance: medium-sized
d_gene: TRBD2
j_gene: TRBJ2-6
v_gene: TRBV6-1
CDR3nt: TGTGCCAGCAGTGAGAGCGGGGCTGGGGCCAACGTCCTGACTTTC
CDR3aa: CASSESGAGANVLTF

abundance: .
d_gene: .
j_gene: TRBJ2-5
v_gene: TRBV7-3
CDR3nt: TGTGCCCGAATGAGCAAGGCGAGTAGGGAGACCCAGTACTTC
CDR3aa: CARMSKASRETQYF

abundance: .
d_gene: TRBD2
j_gene: TRBJ2-1
v_gene: TRBV20-1
CDR3nt: TGCAGTGCTGCAACTAGCGGGAGTGGTGAGCAGTTCTTC
CDR3aa: CSAATSGSGEQFF

abundance: .
d_gene: TRBD1
j_gene: TRBJ2-7
v_gene: TRBV28
CDR3nt: TGTGCCAGCAGTTCACCGGACAGGGGTCGCTACGAGCAGTACTTC
CDR3aa: CASSSPDRGRYEQYF

abundance: .
d_gene: .
j_gene: TRBJ2-1
v_gene: TRBV27
CDR3nt: TGTGCCAGCAGTTCTGGGATCATTAGCTCCTACAATGAGCAGTTCTTC
CDR3aa: CASSSGIISSYNEQFF

abundance: .
d_gene: .
j_gene: TRBJ2-2
v_gene: TRBV12-3/TRBV12-4
CDR3nt: TGTGCCAGCAGTTCCCGAAGCACCGGGGAGCTGTTTTTT
CDR3aa: CASSSRSTGELFF

abundance: many
d_gene: .
j_gene: TRBJ2-7
v_gene: TRBV7-3
CDR3nt: TGTGCCAGCAGCCCCCGGGACGGAAGCTCCTACAATGAGCAGTACTTC
CDR3aa: CASSPRDGSSYNEQYF

abundance: .
d_gene: TRBD1
j_gene: TRBJ2-1
v_gene: TRBV7-9
CDR3nt: TGTGCCAGCAGCTCTGGGACAGGGATCTACAATGAGCAGTTCTTC
CDR3aa: CASSSGTGIYNEQFF

abundance: .
d_gene: .
j_gene: TRBJ2-5
v_gene: TRBV7-2
CDR3nt: TGTGCCAGCAGTCCCCGAGAGACCCAGTACTTC
CDR3aa: CASSPRETQYF

abundance: .
d_gene: .
j_gene: TRBJ1-1
v_gene: TRBV7-3
CDR3nt: TGTGCCAGCAGCCCTGGGGCAGGGGTTAGCAACACTGAAGCTTTCTTT
CDR3aa: CASSPGAGVSNTEAFF

abundance: .
d_gene: TRBD2
j_gene: TRBJ2-1
v_gene: TRBV24-1
CDR3nt: TGTGCCACCAGTGATTCGGGACTAGCGGGACGGAATGAGCAGTTCTTC
CDR3aa: CATSDSGLAGRNEQFF

abundance: few
d_gene: TRBD2
j_gene: TRBJ2-1
v_gene: TRBV7-8
CDR3nt: TGTGCCAGCAGCGTCCGACTAGCTAATGAGCAGTTCTTC
CDR3aa: CASSVRLANEQFF

abundance: many
d_gene: .
j_gene: TRBJ2-7
v_gene: TRBV6-1
CDR3nt: TGTGCCAGCAGTCAGGACGGTTACGAGCAGTACTTC
CDR3aa: CASSQDGYEQYF

abundance: many
d_gene: TRBD2
j_gene: TRBJ2-5
v_gene: TRBV5-1
CDR3nt: TGCGCCAGCAGGGGGACTAGCGGGAGTCAAGAGACCCAGTACTTC
CDR3aa: CASRGTSGSQETQYF

abundance: .
d_gene: TRBD2
j_gene: TRBJ2-7
v_gene: TRBV28
CDR3nt: TGTGCCAGCAGGGGACTAGCGGGAGCAGGCGAGCAGTACTTC
CDR3aa: CASRGLAGAGEQYF

abundance: many
d_gene: TRBD1
j_gene: TRBJ1-2
v_gene: TRBV4-2
CDR3nt: TGTGCCAGCAGCCAGACAGGGGGGAGGGATGGCTACACCTTC
CDR3aa: CASSQTGGRDGYTF

abundance: many
d_gene: .
j_gene: TRBJ2-5
v_gene: TRBV28
CDR3nt: TGTGCCAGCGGAATACTAGCCCAAGAGACCCAGTACTTC
CDR3aa: CASGILAQETQYF

abundance: many
d_gene: TRBD1
j_gene: TRBJ2-7
v_gene: TRBV11-2
CDR3nt: TGTGCCAGCAGCGGTCGATTAGGGGGCGGTGAGCAGTACTTC
CDR3aa: CASSGRLGGGEQYF

abundance: many
d_gene: TRBD2
j_gene: TRBJ2-7
v_gene: TRBV7-3
CDR3nt: TGTGCCAGCAGCCCGTCGGGACTAGCGGGGTTTAGTGAGCAGTACTTC
CDR3aa: CASSPSGLAGFSEQYF

abundance: .
d_gene: TRBD2
j_gene: TRBJ2-1
v_gene: TRBV12-3/TRBV12-4
CDR3nt: TGTGCCAGCACCGCGGGTAGATTTAGCGGGAGATCCAATGAGCAGTTCTTC
CDR3aa: CASTAGRFSGRSNEQFF

abundance: .
d_gene: TRBD2
j_gene: TRBJ2-5
v_gene: TRBV27
CDR3nt: TGTGCCAGCACCCTTAGTGGGACTAGCTCTTTCTTC
CDR3aa: CASTLSGTSSFF

abundance: many
d_gene: TRBD1
j_gene: TRBJ2-4
v_gene: TRBV19
CDR3nt: TGTGCCAGTAGTCGGGACAGCAGAGACAAAAACATTCAGTACTTC
CDR3aa: CASSRDSRDKNIQYF

abundance: many
d_gene: TRBD1
j_gene: TRBJ1-2
v_gene: TRBV28
CDR3nt: TGTGCCAGCAGAATGGGACAGGGGAGGTACTATGGCTACACCTTC
CDR3aa: CASRMGQGRYYGYTF

abundance: medium-sized
d_gene: .
j_gene: TRBJ2-7
v_gene: TRBV27
CDR3nt: TGTGCCAGCATGGGGGGCGCGTCCTACGAGCAGTACTTC
CDR3aa: CASMGGASYEQYF

abundance: many
d_gene: .
j_gene: TRBJ2-1
v_gene: TRBV7-6
CDR3nt: TGTGCCAGCAGCCCTATTTATGCCGGGGGTCGTAATGAGCAGTTCTTC
CDR3aa: CASSPIYAGGRNEQFF

abundance: large
d_gene: .
j_gene: TRBJ2-1
v_gene: TRBV7-2
CDR3nt: TGTGCCAGCAGCTTAGGGTCCTGGGTTGAGCAGTTCTTC
CDR3aa: CASSLGSWVEQFF

abundance: .
d_gene: TRBD1
j_gene: TRBJ2-7
v_gene: TRBV7-2
CDR3nt: TGTGCCAGCAGCTCGGGACAGGGGACAATGGGGCAGTACTTC
CDR3aa: CASSSGQGTMGQYF

abundance: .
d_gene: .
j_gene: TRBJ2-5
v_gene: TRBV7-2
CDR3nt: TGTGCCAGCAGCTTAAACACCGGGGCGGGAGAGACCCAGTACTTC
CDR3aa: CASSLNTGAGETQYF

abundance: many
d_gene: .
j_gene: TRBJ2-5
v_gene: TRBV9
CDR3nt: TGTGCCAGCAGCCGGGACAACCAAGAGACCCAGTACTTC
CDR3aa: CASSRDNQETQYF

abundance: many
d_gene: .
j_gene: TRBJ2-4
v_gene: TRBV5-1
CDR3nt: TGCGCCAGCAGCTTCCGGGAGTCGAGAAATGAGCAGTACTTC
CDR3aa: CASSFRESRNEQYF

abundance: few
d_gene: TRBD2
j_gene: TRBJ2-1
v_gene: TRBV7-2
CDR3nt: TGTGCCAGCAGCTTCCTAGCGGGCCGTGGGGCCAATGAGCAGTTCTTC
CDR3aa: CASSFLAGRGANEQFF

abundance: many
d_gene: .
j_gene: TRBJ2-2
v_gene: TRBV7-2
CDR3nt: TGTGCCAGCAGCTTAGTCCTGAATCTGAACACCGGGGAGCTGTTTTTT
CDR3aa: CASSLVLNLNTGELFF

abundance: .
d_gene: .
j_gene: TRBJ2-1
v_gene: TRBV12-3/TRBV12-4
CDR3nt: TGTGCCAGCGAATCGGGACGGTCCTACAATGAGCAGTTCTTC
CDR3aa: CASESGRSYNEQFF

abundance: many
d_gene: .
j_gene: TRBJ2-1
v_gene: TRBV5-6
CDR3nt: TGTGCCAGCAGCTTGGGACAGCGGAATGAGCAGTTCTTC
CDR3aa: CASSLGQRNEQFF

abundance: once
d_gene: .
j_gene: TRBJ2-5
v_gene: TRBV6-6
CDR3nt: TGTGCCAGCAGTTACTCGGGACCCCAAGAGACCCAGTACTTC
CDR3aa: CASSYSGPQETQYF

abundance: .
d_gene: .
j_gene: TRBJ2-1
v_gene: TRBV7-3
CDR3nt: TGTGCCAGCAGCCCTACGGGCACTGCCTACAATGAGCAGTTCTTC
CDR3aa: CASSPTGTAYNEQFF

abundance: .
d_gene: TRBD2
j_gene: TRBJ2-7
v_gene: TRBV7-1
CDR3nt: TGTGCCAGCAGCTCCGGAGCGGGAGAGGCACCCCCGAGTTCCTACGAGCAGTACTTC
CDR3aa: CASSSGAGEAPPSSYEQYF

abundance: many
d_gene: .
j_gene: TRBJ2-7
v_gene: TRBV6-1
CDR3nt: TGTGCCAGCAGTGGACAGGCCCAGGCTGAGCAGTACTTC
CDR3aa: CASSGQAQAEQYF

abundance: .
d_gene: TRBD2
j_gene: TRBJ2-1
v_gene: TRBV7-6
CDR3nt: TGTGCCAGCAGCTTAGTATTCCTAGCGGGAGCCCCGGGTGAGCAGTTCTTC
CDR3aa: CASSLVFLAGAPGEQFF

abundance: many
d_gene: .
j_gene: TRBJ2-5
v_gene: TRBV7-6
CDR3nt: TGTGCCAGCAGCTCACCGAGGGGGGGGGGGAAGACCCAGTACTTC
CDR3aa: CASSSPRGGGKTQYF

abundance: .
d_gene: TRBD1
j_gene: TRBJ1-6
v_gene: TRBV7-3
CDR3nt: TGTGCCAGCAGCTTAGGGACAGGCCCTCTTTCACCCCTCCACTTT
CDR3aa: CASSLGTGPLSPLHF

abundance: .
d_gene: .
j_gene: TRBJ2-3
v_gene: TRBV12-5
CDR3nt: TGTGCTAGTGGTTTGTTAGATACGCAGTATTTT
CDR3aa: CASGLLDTQYF

abundance: .
d_gene: TRBD1
j_gene: TRBJ2-1
v_gene: TRBV7-6
CDR3nt: TGTGCCAGCAGCTTCGACAGGGACAATGAGCAGTTCTTC
CDR3aa: CASSFDRDNEQFF

abundance: medium-sized
d_gene: TRBD2
j_gene: TRBJ2-1
v_gene: TRBV12-5
CDR3nt: TGTGCTAGTGGTTTGGTGTCCATACTAGCGGGATTCCACAATGAGCAGTTCTTC
CDR3aa: CASGLVSILAGFHNEQFF

abundance: .
d_gene: .
j_gene: TRBJ1-2
v_gene: TRBV11-1
CDR3nt: TGTGCCAGCAGCCCGGGGGGGGCGAGTGCTCATAACTACACCTTC
CDR3aa: CASSPGGASAHNYTF

abundance: .
d_gene: .
j_gene: TRBJ2-1
v_gene: TRBV12-3/TRBV12-4
CDR3nt: TGTGCCAGCAGTTTGGTCCGCTACAATGAGCAGTTCTTC
CDR3aa: CASSLVRYNEQFF

abundance: few
d_gene: TRBD1
j_gene: TRBJ2-7
v_gene: TRBV7-6
CDR3nt: TGTGCCAGCAGCTTAGGGACAGGGAGCCACGAGCAGTACTTC
CDR3aa: CASSLGTGSHEQYF

abundance: .
d_gene: TRBD1
j_gene: TRBJ2-7
v_gene: TRBV4-1
CDR3nt: TGCGCCAGCAGCCAAGTACCGGACAGGAATTATCATGAGCAGTACTTC
CDR3aa: CASSQVPDRNYHEQYF

abundance: many
d_gene: .
j_gene: TRBJ2-7
v_gene: TRBV28
CDR3nt: TGTGCCAGCAGTTCCGGGTCGCTTCGCGAGCAGTACTTC
CDR3aa: CASSSGSLREQYF

abundance: few
d_gene: TRBD2
j_gene: TRBJ2-1
v_gene: TRBV7-2
CDR3nt: TGTGCCAGCAGCTCCTTGGAGGGACTAGCGGTCTACAATGAGCAGTTCTTC
CDR3aa: CASSSLEGLAVYNEQFF

abundance: .
d_gene: .
j_gene: TRBJ1-2
v_gene: TRBV10-1
CDR3nt: TGCGCCAGCAGCGGGGCAGGCGGTGGCTACACCTTC
CDR3aa: CASSGAGGGYTF

abundance: .
d_gene: .
j_gene: TRBJ2-5
v_gene: TRBV7-2
CDR3nt: TGTGCCAGCAGCGTTCAGGGTCAAGAGACCCAGTACTTC
CDR3aa: CASSVQGQETQYF

abundance: .
d_gene: .
j_gene: TRBJ2-2
v_gene: TRBV7-9
CDR3nt: TGTGCCAGCAGCTTTCTCACTACCTTGAACACCGGGGAGCTGTTTTTT
CDR3aa: CASSFLTTLNTGELFF

abundance: .
d_gene: .
j_gene: TRBJ1-1
v_gene: TRBV7-2
CDR3nt: TGTGCCAGCAGCTTAGCGGGCAGGGGAACTGAAGCTTTCTTT
CDR3aa: CASSLAGRGTEAFF